This TCR beta chain appears in the sequencing data of a study of cytomegalovirus exposure and HLA in healthy donors. At the level of the study: An early release of data contained approximately 85 million unique TCRs, which came from HLA-typed donors. Study outcomes and limitations: TCR beta chains associated with HLA were, in a later analysis, more clonally expanded than equally common others. Cytomegalovirus association was assigned to about 150 TCR beta chains.

Notes on this clone: Its cognate antigen is unknown.

The PCR had 60 Vbeta and 13 Jbeta primers. Data came from immunoSEQ multiplex PCR; TCRdb stores just in-frame clones and leaves some out. The repertoire holds around 150,000 clones, with roughly three quarters as singletons. This CDR3 has 15 amino acids. Germline V gives CDR1 SGHDT, CDR2 YYEEEE. Trimming removed 1 base from V and 0 bases from J; junction bases left unmatched: 1. Donors in the study were healthy people who gave bone marrow. This chain joins TRBV5-6 and TRBJ2-1; 7 positions match TRBD2. This receptor was taken from a man between 25 and 39 years old in good health and CMV-seronegative. Input material: PBMCs. CDR3 coding DNA: TGTGCCAGCAGCTTGTCTAGCGGCTCCTACAATGAGCAGTTCTTC. Its translation: CASSLSSGSYNEQFF.